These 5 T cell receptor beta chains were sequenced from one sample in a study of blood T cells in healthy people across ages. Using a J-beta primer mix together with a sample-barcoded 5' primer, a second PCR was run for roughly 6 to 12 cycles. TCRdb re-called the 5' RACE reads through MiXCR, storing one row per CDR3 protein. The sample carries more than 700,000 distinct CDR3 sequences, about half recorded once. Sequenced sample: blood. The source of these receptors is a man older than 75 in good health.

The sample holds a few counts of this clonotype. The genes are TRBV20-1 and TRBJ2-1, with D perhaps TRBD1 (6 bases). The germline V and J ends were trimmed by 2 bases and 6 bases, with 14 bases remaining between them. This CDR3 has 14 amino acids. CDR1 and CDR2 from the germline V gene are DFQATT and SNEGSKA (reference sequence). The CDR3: CSARPGQTPNEQFF. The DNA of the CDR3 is TGCAGTGCTAGACCGGGACAAACACCCAATGAGCAGTTCTTC.

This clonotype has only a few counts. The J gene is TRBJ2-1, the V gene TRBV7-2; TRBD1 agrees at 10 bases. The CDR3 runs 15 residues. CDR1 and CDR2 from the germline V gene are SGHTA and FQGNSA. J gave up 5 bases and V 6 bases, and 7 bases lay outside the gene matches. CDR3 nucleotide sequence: TGTGCCAGCAGTCTTGACAGGGGGCCCCACAATGAGCAGTTCTTC. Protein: CASSLDRGPHNEQFF. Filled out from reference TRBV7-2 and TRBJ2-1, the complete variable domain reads GAGVSQSPSNKVTEKGKDVELRCDPISGHTALYWYRQSLGQGLEFLIYFQGNSAPDKSGLPSDRFSAERTGGSVSTLTIQRTQQEDSAVYLCASSLDRGPHNEQFFGPGTRLTVL.

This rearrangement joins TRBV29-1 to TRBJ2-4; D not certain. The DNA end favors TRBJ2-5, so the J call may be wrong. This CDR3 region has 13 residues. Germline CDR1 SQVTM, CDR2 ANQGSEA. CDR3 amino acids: CSVGETPGETQYF. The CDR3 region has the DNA TGCAGCGTTGGAGAAACTCCCGGGGAGACCCAGTACTTC.

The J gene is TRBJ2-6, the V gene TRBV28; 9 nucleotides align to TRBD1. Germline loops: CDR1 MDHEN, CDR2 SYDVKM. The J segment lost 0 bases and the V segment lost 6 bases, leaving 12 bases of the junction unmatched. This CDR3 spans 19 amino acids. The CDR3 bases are TGTGCCAGCAGCCTGGACAGGGGATCCCTGATCTCTGGGGCCAACGTCCTGACTTTC. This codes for CASSLDRGSLISGANVLTF.

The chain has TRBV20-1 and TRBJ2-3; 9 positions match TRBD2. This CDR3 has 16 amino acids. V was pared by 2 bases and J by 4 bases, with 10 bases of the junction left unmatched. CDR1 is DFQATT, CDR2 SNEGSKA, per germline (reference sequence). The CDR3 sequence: CSARTLAGIYPDTQYF. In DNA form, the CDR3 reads TGCAGTGCTAGAACTCTAGCGGGAATTTACCCAGATACGCAGTATTTT.